Presented here are 2 T cell receptor beta chains from one specimen sequenced in a study of blood T cells in healthy people across ages. With a J-beta primer mix and a sample-barcoded 5' primer, a second PCR ran about 7 to 11 cycles. Each CDR3 protein is one row after TCRdb ran MiXCR on the 5' RACE reads. Here the sample spans 1.5 million to 2 million distinct CDR3 sequences, 28% being singletons. The sample taken for sequencing was blood. These receptors were taken from a woman in her 30s in good health.

As to this clonotype: A read error may explain this, as a much larger clone is one base away. V gene TRBV4-1 combines with J gene TRBJ2-7; the D gene is possibly TRBD2 (6 bases). The J call may not be correct, given that the DNA end is closer to TRBJ2-5. The length of the CDR3 is 15 residues. The V gene's germline CDR1 is MGHRA and CDR2 YSYEKL. Written as DNA, the CDR3 is TGCGCCAGCAGCCAAGACGTGCGGGGAGGAGAGACCCAGTACTTC. It translates to CASSQDVRGGETQYF.

The chain uses TRBV12-3 or TRBV12-4 and TRBJ2-1; TRBD1 agrees at 7 bases. This CDR3 has 13 amino acids. V lost 0 bases, J lost 12 bases, and 5 bases stayed unmatched. In DNA, the CDR3 is TGTGCCAGCAGTTTAGCACAGGGGTATGGGCAGTTCTTC. It specifies CASSLAQGYGQFF.